This T cell receptor beta chain was recovered during a study of T cell responses to AZD1222 COVID-19 vaccine. Study-level points and caveats: Compared with day 0, the breadth and depth of the Spike-specific TCR repertoire rose significantly after two doses of AZD1222. There were vaccine-associated CD4 TCRs across spike, dominant at 160-218 and 743-854.

TCRdb's table, derived via immunoSEQ multiplex PCR, lists solely in-frame clones and lacks some. The sample shows roughly 150,000 clones, approximately 86% of them seen only once. To note about this clone: As yet, its antigen is unknown.

The TCR originated in an adult who had recovered from COVID-19. Sequenced here: peripheral blood, sampled after recovery from COVID-19.

CDR3 nucleotides: TGTGCCAGCAGTGAGGTCAGGGCGACAAGCTATGGCTACACCTTC. Translation: CASSEVRATSYGYTF. This chain uses TRBV2 with TRBJ1-2, with D perhaps TRBD1 (5 bases). CDR1 is SNHLY, CDR2 FYNNEI, per germline. Trimming shortened V by 3 bases and J by 4 bases, and 15 bases separated the two germline ends. The CDR3 is made up of 15 amino acids.